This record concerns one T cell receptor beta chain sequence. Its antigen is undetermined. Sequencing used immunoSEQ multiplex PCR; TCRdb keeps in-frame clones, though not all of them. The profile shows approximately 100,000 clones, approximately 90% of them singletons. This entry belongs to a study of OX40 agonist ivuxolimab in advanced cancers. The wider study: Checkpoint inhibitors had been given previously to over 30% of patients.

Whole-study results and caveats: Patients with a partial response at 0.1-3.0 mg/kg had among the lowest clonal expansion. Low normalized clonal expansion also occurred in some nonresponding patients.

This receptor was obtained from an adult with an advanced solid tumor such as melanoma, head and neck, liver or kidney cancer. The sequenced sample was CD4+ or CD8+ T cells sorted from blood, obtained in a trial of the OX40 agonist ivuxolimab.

As DNA, the CDR3 is TGTGCCAGCACCCCAATCGGGGGGAACGCTTTCTTT. Protein product: CASTPIGGNAFF. V and J are TRBV28 and TRBJ1-1, with D perhaps matching TRBD1 (5 bases). CDR3 length: 12 amino acids. Germline assignment: CDR1 MDHEN and CDR2 SYDVKM. V was shortened by 7 bases and J by 11 bases, with 17 bases between the two germline ends.